The 18 T cell receptor beta chains in this list originate from one sample, sequenced in a study of neurological immune-mediated disorders. TCRdb recomputed calls from the 5' RACE reads with MiXCR, one row per CDR3 protein. The sample has about 62,000 distinct CDR3 sequences, around 4.8% seen once; the top ten hold around 3.4%. The material sequenced was PBMCs. These receptor sequences come from a woman aged 50 to 65 with multiple sclerosis.

The sample holds a few counts of this clonotype. This could be a read error, since a much larger clone is one nucleotide away. This is likely a read error, given that the CDR3 carries no conserved phenylalanine or tryptophan at its end. This sequence joins TRBV9 and TRBJ2-1, with D tentatively TRBD2 (5 bases). This CDR3 is 12 amino acids long. The V gene lost 2 bases and the J gene lost 10 bases, with 10 bases spanning the gap. Germline V gene data show CDR1 as SGDLS and CDR2 as YYNGEE. The CDR3 protein is CASSVTPGEQFI. The CDR3 nucleotides read TGTGCCAGCAGCGTTACCCCGGGGGAGCAGTTCATC.

This clonotype was seen repeatedly, ten times or more. V gene TRBV5-1 combines with J gene TRBJ1-1; D not certain. V was clipped by 0 bases and J by 5 bases, with 11 bases between them. The germline CDR1 and CDR2 sequences are SGHRS and YFSETQ. CDR3 length equals 14 residues. The CDR3 DNA reads as TGCGCCAGCAGCTTGGACGACTCCGGGACTGAAGCTTTCTTT. It translates to CASSLDDSGTEAFF.

This clonotype has a count of ten or more. The rearrangement links TRBV20-1 to TRBJ2-5; D is unresolved. V gave up 4 bases and J gave up 4 bases, with 7 bases separating them. CDR3 length equals 11 residues. Germline V lookup: CDR1 DFQATT, CDR2 SNEGSKA (reference sequence). The CDR3 region is CSANPLETQYF. CDR3 DNA sequence: TGCAGTGCTAACCCCTTAGAGACCCAGTACTTC.

This clonotype has at least ten counts. The chain carries TRBV10-3 and TRBJ2-3; no firm D call. The CDR3 is 11 amino acids. V lost 7 bases to trimming and J lost 2 bases, with 4 bases between them. Germline V gene lookup returns CDR1 ENHRY and CDR2 SYGVKD. CDR3 protein: CAITNTDTQYF. In DNA, the CDR3 is TGTGCCATCACTAACACAGATACGCAGTATTTT.

This clonotype was picked up many times. The chain uses TRBV4-2 and TRBJ2-1; D remains unclear. Germline lookup yields CDR1 LGHNA and CDR2 YNFKEQ. V was cut by 0 bases and J by 2 bases, with 20 bases left in between. This CDR3 is 19 amino acids long. CDR3 region: CASSQDRVLSPGAYNEQFF. Written as DNA, the CDR3 is TGTGCCAGCAGCCAAGATAGGGTTTTAAGCCCAGGCGCCTACAATGAGCAGTTCTTC.

Concerning this clonotype: This may arise from a read error, as a much more abundant clone is one base away. The chain links TRBV5-1 to TRBJ2-7; D is uncertain. Germline V gene sequence: CDR1 SGHRS, CDR2 YFSETQ. This CDR3 has 14 amino acids. Trimming stripped 4 bases from V and 4 bases from J, with 15 bases between. CDR3 coding DNA: TGCGCCAGCAGCCCTCAGGACGGATTATACGAGCAGTACTTC. This codes for CASSPQDGLYEQYF.

This clonotype has at least ten counts. This chain links TRBV15 with TRBJ2-1, with TRBD1 identical over 7 bases. The germline V gene encodes CDR1 LNHNV and CDR2 YYDKDF (reference sequence). V shed 6 bases and J 6 bases; nucleotides not matched to a gene: 11. The length of the CDR3 is 15 residues. The CDR3 loop reads CATSRSGQYANEQFF. The CDR3 DNA follows: TGTGCCACCAGTAGATCGGGACAGTATGCCAATGAGCAGTTCTTC.

Many counts were recorded for this clonotype. This chain links TRBV7-9 with TRBJ1-6, with D possibly matching TRBD1 (5 bases). CDR3 length equals 14 residues. V lost 4 bases and J 7 bases, leaving 11 bases between the germline ends. CDR1 SEHNR and CDR2 FQNEAQ come from the germline V gene (reference sequence). In DNA, the CDR3 is TGTGCCAGCAGCTCCCAGGGAGGCAATTCACCCCTCCACTTT. It translates to CASSSQGGNSPLHF.

This clonotype was observed a few times. One junction end disagrees with the germline gene, perhaps due to a read error. The chain recombines TRBV5-1 with TRBJ1-5; a weak D match, TRBD1 (5 bases). CDR1 and CDR2 from the germline V gene are SGHRS and YFSETQ. This CDR3 has 15 amino acids. The DNA of the CDR3 is TGCGCCAGCAGCTTGGATGGGGGGAACAATCAGCCCCAGAATTTT. Translated: CASSLDGGNNQPQNF.

This clonotype was recorded many times. The V gene is TRBV7-6, the J gene TRBJ2-1, with 8 bases that match TRBD2. Trimming at V came to 0 bases and at J to 5 bases, leaving 6 bases not matched to a gene. The CDR3 loop spans 16 amino acids. Germline-derived CDR1 and CDR2 are SGHVS and FNYEAQ. This chain's CDR3 is CASSLAGTRSNNEQFF. Here the CDR3 DNA reads TGTGCCAGCAGCTTAGCCGGGACTAGGTCCAACAATGAGCAGTTCTTC.

This clonotype was counted many times. The chain is built from TRBV28 and TRBJ2-7; 8 bases line up with TRBD1. The CDR3 loop spans 13 amino acids. Germline-derived CDR1 and CDR2 are MDHEN and SYDVKM. J gave up 2 bases and V 6 bases, and 3 bases lay outside the gene matches. DNA for the CDR3: TGTGCCAGCAGACTACAGGGGGCCTACGAGCAGTACTTC. Translation gives CASRLQGAYEQYF. The full variable domain, its missing parts supplied by reference TRBV28 and TRBJ2-7, is DVKVTQSSRYLVKRTGEKVFLECVQDMDHENMFWYRQDPGLGLRLIYFSYDVKMKEKGDIPEGYSVSREKKERFSLILESASTNQTSMYLCASRLQGAYEQYFGPGTRLTVT.

This clonotype appeared many times. The rearrangement joins TRBV24-1 to TRBJ2-3, with D tentatively TRBD2 (6 bases). The V gene's germline CDR1 is KGHDR and CDR2 SFDVKD. The CDR3 covers 14 residues. The V and J ends lost 4 bases and 4 bases respectively, with 11 bases between them. The CDR3 region has the DNA TGTGCCACCAGTGAACTGACTAGTTCAGATACGCAGTATTTT. It is translated as CATSELTSSDTQYF.

To note about this clonotype: A much larger clone differs from this one at a single base, so this may be a read error. The chain uses TRBV10-3 and TRBJ1-2; the D gene is possibly TRBD1 (6 bases). V dropped 2 bases and J dropped 9 bases, with 13 bases sitting between them. The length of the CDR3 is 13 residues. Germline V gene lookup returns CDR1 ENHRY and CDR2 SYGVKD. The DNA for the CDR3 is TGTGCCATCAGTGAGGTAAAGGGGGAAAGCTACACCTTC. Translated: CAISEVKGESYTF.

This clonotype was detected many times. The chain couples TRBV7-9 to TRBJ2-1; TRBD2 agrees at 7 bases. Germline V gives CDR1 SEHNR, CDR2 FQNEAQ (reference sequence). CDR3 length equals 13 residues. With 1 base clipped from V and 7 bases from J, the junction kept 1 base outside the gene matches. The DNA of the CDR3 is TGTGCCAGCAGCTTAGGGACTAGGAATGAGCAGTTCTTC. Amino acid sequence: CASSLGTRNEQFF.

J is TRBJ2-1 and V is TRBV9; no definite D call. The V end lost 1 base, the J end lost 5 bases, and 10 bases lay between the germline ends. Germline-derived CDR1 and CDR2 are SGDLS and YYNGEE. The CDR3 totals 14 residues. CDR3 coding DNA: TGTGCCAGCAGCGTAAGCTCAAGCAACAATGAGCAGTTCTTC. Protein sequence: CASSVSSSNNEQFF.

The rearrangement links TRBV5-6 to TRBJ2-3, with a possible D match to TRBD1 (6 bases). The CDR3 sequence is 15 residues long. Germline CDR1 reads SGHDT; CDR2 reads YYEEEE. With 4 bases removed from V and 1 base from J, the gap between germline ends came to 13 bases. In nucleotides, the CDR3 is TGTGCCAGCAGCCGATTGCCAGGGGGCACAGATACGCAGTATTTT. As protein: CASSRLPGGTDTQYF.

This clonotype was recorded at least ten times. The rearrangement links TRBV18 to TRBJ1-2; D gene uncertain. CDR3 length: 13 residues. Germline V CDR1 and CDR2: KGHSH, LQKENI. V shed 4 bases and J shed 12 bases, with 18 bases lying between them. CDR3 in DNA: TGTGCCAGCTCACGTAGTGCCGGAACGCCCCACACCTTC. This codes for CASSRSAGTPHTF. Variable domain in full (rest from reference TRBV18 and TRBJ1-2): NAGVMQNPRHLVRRRGQEARLRCSPMKGHSHVYWYRQLPEEGLKFMVYLQKENIIDESGMPKERFSAEFPKEGPSILRIQQVVRGDSAAYFCASSRSAGTPHTFGSGTRLTVV.

This clonotype was seen once. The chain uses TRBV2 and TRBJ2-5; 9 bases map to TRBD2. Trimming at V came to 0 bases and at J to 4 bases, leaving 9 bases not matched to a gene. CDR3 length: 17 amino acids. CDR1 is SNHLY, CDR2 FYNNEI, per germline. The CDR3 region is CASSEALGGGALETQYF. DNA of the CDR3: TGTGCCAGCAGTGAAGCGCTCGGCGGGGGGGCCTTAGAGACCCAGTACTTC. Drawing the rest from reference TRBV2 and TRBJ2-5, the complete variable domain is EPEVTQTPSHQVTQMGQEVILRCVPISNHLYFYWYRQILGQKVEFLVSFYNNEISEKSEIFDDQFSVERPDGSNFTLKIRSTKLEDSAMYFCASSEALGGGALETQYFGPGTRLLVL.